A selection of T cell receptor beta chains follows, all from one sample in a study of blood T cell repertoires in COVID-19. The data were produced by immunoSEQ multiplex PCR, yet TCRdb's version contains in-frame clones alone and is incomplete. The sample has around 100,000 clones, approximately 91% seen once. The sequenced sample consisted of peripheral blood. The source of these receptors is a woman in her 70s who had recovered from COVID-19. Each CDR3 is given with its conserved first and last residue. The D gene is left open where the match is weak. Not every row has a clone size; where given, it reads once, few, many or a size class.

V,D,size,J,DNA,CDR3
TRBV28,TRBD2,-,TRBJ2-7,TGTGCCAGCGGACAAGGGGGAGCTAGCGGGCCCTACGAGCAGTACTTC,CASGQGGASGPYEQYF
TRBV12-5,-,-,TRBJ2-1,TGTGCTAGTGGGACCGACGGGTTTCCCGAGGAGCAGTTCTTC,CASGTDGFPEEQFF
TRBV28,TRBD1,-,TRBJ2-7,TGTGCCAGCAGTTTCTCTAGACAGGGCGGCGAGCAGTACTTC,CASSFSRQGGEQYF
TRBV6-5,-,-,TRBJ1-1,TGTGCCAGCAGTTATGTCCCAGGCGTGAACACTGAAGCTTTCTTT,CASSYVPGVNTEAFF
TRBV5-1,-,few,TRBJ1-2,TGCGCCAGCAGCCCGGCACCCGACAGGCGCTATGGCTACACCTTC,CASSPAPDRRYGYTF
TRBV14,-,-,TRBJ1-2,TGTGCCAGCAGCCTACCGGGAGCTACTTTTGGCTACACCTTC,CASSLPGATFGYTF
TRBV5-1,-,-,TRBJ2-5,TGCGCCAGCAGCTTAGGCACCGGCGACTTTCGGGAGACCCAGTACTTC,CASSLGTGDFRETQYF
TRBV10-3,TRBD2,-,TRBJ2-1,TGTGCCATCAGTGGGCAGAGCGGGGGGCGCGGTGAGCAGTTCTTC,CAISGQSGGRGEQFF
TRBV18,-,-,TRBJ1-3,TGTGCCAGCTCACCGGACAGCTCTGGAAACACCATATATTTT,CASSPDSSGNTIYF
TRBV5-1,-,-,TRBJ2-5,TGCGCCAGCAGCTTGGTTGGAGGATACCGGGAGACCCAGTACTTC,CASSLVGGYRETQYF
TRBV19,TRBD2,-,TRBJ2-1,TGTGCCAGTAGTATTGCGACGGGAGGGTACAATGAGCAGTTCTTC,CASSIATGGYNEQFF
TRBV19,TRBD1,-,TRBJ1-6,TGTGCCAGTAGTATCCGACAGGGTTATTCACCCCTCCACTTT,CASSIRQGYSPLHF
TRBV27,-,-,TRBJ2-7,TGTGCCAGCAGTCCTACAGCCCCAACCTACGAGCAGTACTTC,CASSPTAPTYEQYF
TRBV28,-,-,TRBJ1-1,TGTGCCAGCAGTTTATGGGGGGGGACTGAAGCTTTCTTT,CASSLWGGTEAFF
TRBV4-1,-,-,TRBJ1-1,TGCGCCAGCAGCCCCTCGACAACGATGAACACTGAAGCTTTCTTT,CASSPSTTMNTEAFF
TRBV10-3,-,-,TRBJ1-1,TGTGCCATCAGTGAGCTGGCGAACACTGAAGCTTTCTTT,CAISELANTEAFF
TRBV19,TRBD1,once,TRBJ2-7,TGTGCCAGTAGCCGATGGTACAGGGGAGCCTACGAGCAGTACTTC,CASSRWYRGAYEQYF
TRBV10-3,TRBD1,-,TRBJ1-4,TGTGCCATCAGTGCCGGGACAGGGGGTGAAAAACTGTTTTTT,CAISAGTGGEKLFF
TRBV18,-,-,TRBJ1-3,TGTGCCAGCTCACCCTCCCCGAGTAGCTCTGGAAACACCATATATTTT,CASSPSPSSSGNTIYF
TRBV28,-,-,TRBJ2-2,TGTGCCAGCAGCCGCATGGCGGGCGGGCCCGGGGAGCTGTTTTTT,CASSRMAGGPGELFF
TRBV6-7,TRBD2,-,TRBJ2-2,TGTGCCAGCAGTTACGGGCGGGAGGGCCTCACCGGGGAGCTGTTTTTT,CASSYGREGLTGELFF
TRBV7-2,-,once,TRBJ1-5,TGTGCCAGCAGCTTAGACGGGGGAAGAAGCAATCAGCCCCAGCATTTT,CASSLDGGRSNQPQHF
TRBV6-6,-,-,TRBJ1-5,TGTGCCAGCAGTTACGATCCCTACAATCAGCCCCAGCATTTT,CASSYDPYNQPQHF
TRBV5-1,TRBD2,-,TRBJ2-3,TGCGCCAGCAGCTTGGCCTCCGGCGGGAGGGGAGATACGCAGTATTTT,CASSLASGGRGDTQYF
TRBV5-4,-,-,TRBJ2-2,TGTGCCAGCAGCTTGGGGTCGCGGACGAACACCGGGGAGCTGTTTTTT,CASSLGSRTNTGELFF
TRBV4-1,TRBD1,-,TRBJ2-7,TGCGCCAGCAGCCCCTCCGGACAGGGGCTTGAGCAGTACTTC,CASSPSGQGLEQYF
TRBV9,TRBD2,-,TRBJ2-3,TGTGCCAGCAGCGGCGCGGGAGGGGTTGGATCTGATACGCAGTATTTT,CASSGAGGVGSDTQYF
TRBV2,-,-,TRBJ2-3,TGTGCCAGCAGCCGAAATAGGGGGGGGGCCGGAGATACGCAGTATTTT,CASSRNRGGAGDTQYF
TRBV18,-,-,TRBJ2-3,TGTGCCAGCTCACCACAATGGGTGAGGGATACGCAGTATTTT,CASSPQWVRDTQYF